Below are 30 T cell receptor beta chains sequenced from a single sample in a study of T cell responses to AZD1222 COVID-19 vaccine. Method: immunoSEQ multiplex PCR; TCRdb's copy keeps in-frame clones and lacks some. Of 130,000 to 150,000 clones in the sample, 93% were seen once. The input for sequencing was peripheral blood, taken after recovery from COVID-19. These receptors came from an adult who had recovered from COVID-19.

The chain recombines TRBV7-2 with TRBJ2-1; TRBD2 aligns across 7 bases. Trimming removed 1 base from V and 7 bases from J; junction bases left unmatched: 7. There are 15 residues in the CDR3. The germline CDR1 and CDR2 sequences are SGHTA and FQGNSA. In nucleotides, the CDR3 is TGTGCCAGCAGCTTAGTAGGGAGGGACGGAAATGAGCAGTTCTTC. This sequence encodes CASSLVGRDGNEQFF.

The rearrangement links TRBV9 to TRBJ1-2; tentatively, D is TRBD1 (6 bases). The CDR3 is 14 amino acids. Germline values: CDR1 SGDLS, CDR2 YYNGEE. Deletions cut 4 bases from V and 8 bases from J, with 18 bases between. The CDR3 bases are TGTGCCAGCAGCCTCTCGACAGGATCTAGCGGCTACACCTTC. Translation gives CASSLSTGSSGYTF.

This clone was observed a few times. The chain couples TRBV2 to TRBJ2-7; D gene ambiguous. V was shortened by 7 bases and J by 0 bases, with 10 bases between the two germline ends. The CDR3 runs 13 residues. The germline V gene encodes CDR1 SNHLY and CDR2 FYNNEI. The CDR3 region has the DNA TGTGCCAGCAAGTCCGCAGGCTCCTACGAGCAGTACTTC. Protein product: CASKSAGSYEQYF.

The CDR3 sequence: CSARVNNEQFF. The CDR3 bases are TGCAGTGCTAGGGTAAACAATGAGCAGTTCTTC. This chain connects TRBV20-1 to TRBJ2-1; no definite D call. This CDR3 comprises 11 residues. Germline V gives CDR1 DFQATT, CDR2 SNEGSKA (reference sequence). V lost 3 bases and J lost 5, with 5 bases in between.

V and J are TRBV28 and TRBJ2-7; 7 bases line up with TRBD1. CDR1 and CDR2 from the germline V gene are MDHEN and SYDVKM. V lost 5 bases to trimming and J lost 6 bases; unmatched junction nucleotides: 13. This CDR3 comprises 15 residues. The CDR3 loop is CASSAPTGPSSEQYF. The CDR3 region has the DNA TGTGCCAGCAGTGCCCCGACAGGGCCGAGCAGCGAGCAGTACTTC.

This rearrangement joins TRBV29-1 to TRBJ1-2; D remains unclear. CDR3 length: 10 amino acids. Germline V lookup: CDR1 SQVTM, CDR2 ANQGSEA. CDR3 sequence: CGALGLGYTF. CDR3 nucleotide sequence: TGCGGCGCCTTGGGCCTTGGCTACACCTTC.

V is TRBV3-1 (or the pseudogene TRBV3-2) and J is TRBJ1-3; D not resolved. This CDR3 has 16 amino acids. Germline loops: CDR1 LGHDT, CDR2 YNNKEL (reference sequence). Trimming took 6 bases from V and 0 from J, leaving 15 bases between them. The CDR3 bases are TGTGCCAGCAGACCCACCGGCCTCTTCTCTGGAAACACCATATATTTT. This sequence encodes CASRPTGLFSGNTIYF.

The chain is built from TRBV10-3 and TRBJ1-5, with TRBD1 identical over 10 bases. The V and J ends lost 4 bases and 5 bases, in that order; junction bases with no gene match: 5. CDR3 size: 15 residues. Germline V gene sequence: CDR1 ENHRY, CDR2 SYGVKD. CDR3 amino acids: CAISGSGTGDQPQHF. In nucleotides, the CDR3 is TGTGCCATCAGTGGCTCCGGGACAGGGGATCAGCCCCAGCATTTT.

The chain employs TRBV18 and TRBJ1-2; perhaps TRBD1 as D (5 bases). The CDR3 extends over 20 amino acids. Trimming stripped 1 base from V and 1 base from J, with 25 bases between. Germline CDR1 KGHSH, CDR2 LQKENI. The CDR3 bases are TGTGCCAGCTCACCACTGAATGGGGCCCTGTCAGACTTACTTAACTATGGCTACACCTTC. This sequence encodes CASSPLNGALSDLLNYGYTF.

J is TRBJ1-1 and V is TRBV4-2; D unresolved. CDR1 is LGHNA and CDR2 is YNFKEQ in the germline V gene. The ends were cut back, 0 bases at V and 0 bases at J, with 17 bases in the middle. The CDR3 spans 18 residues. Here the CDR3 DNA reads TGTGCCAGCAGCCAAGAGCCCCCGATTACCACCATGAACACTGAAGCTTTCTTT. Protein: CASSQEPPITTMNTEAFF.

CDR3 DNA: TGTGCCAGCAGTGAGGGGTTTGCAGGGGGCAGGGAAAAACTGTTTTTT. Its translation: CASSEGFAGGREKLFF. The rearrangement uses TRBV2 and TRBJ1-4; 8 bases are a match to TRBD1. Germline lookup yields CDR1 SNHLY and CDR2 FYNNEI. The CDR3 runs to 16 residues. The V gene end was trimmed by 3 bases and the J gene end by 8 bases; junction bases not matched to a gene: 11.

The chain is built from TRBV19 and TRBJ2-7; D is possibly TRBD1 or TRBD2 (5 bases each). This CDR3 spans 13 amino acids. V was clipped by 8 bases and J by 4 bases, with 15 bases between them. Germline lookup yields CDR1 LNHDA and CDR2 SQIVND (reference sequence). The CDR3 region is CASSEQGGYEQYF. For the CDR3, the DNA is TGTGCCAGTTCTGAGCAGGGCGGGTACGAGCAGTACTTC.

The rearrangement uses TRBV6-2 or TRBV6-3 and TRBJ2-3, with 8 bases aligning to TRBD1. V was pared by 6 bases and J by 6 bases, with 5 bases of the junction left unmatched. CDR1 and CDR2 from the germline V gene are MNHEY and SVGEGT. CDR3 length equals 13 residues. The CDR3 DNA reads as TGTGCCAGCAGCTTCCGGGACAGGGATACGCAGTATTTT. As protein: CASSFRDRDTQYF.

The chain recombines TRBV27 with TRBJ2-1, with 8 nucleotides matching TRBD2. The CDR3 length is 17 residues. After removal of 7 bases from V and 9 bases from J, the junction contained 20 bases not matched to a gene. In germline, CDR1 is MNHEY, CDR2 SMNVEV (reference sequence). Written as DNA, the CDR3 is TGTGCCAGCACCCTTAGCGGCGAAGTAGCGGGGAAGAGTGAGCAGTTCTTC. It encodes CASTLSGEVAGKSEQFF.

This clone was seen just once. V gene TRBV4-2 combines with J gene TRBJ2-1; D call uncertain. CDR1 LGHNA and CDR2 YNFKEQ come from the germline V gene. The CDR3 consists of 11 residues. With 3 bases removed from V and 10 bases from J, the gap between germline ends came to 7 bases. CDR3 sequence: CASSHEWEQFF. The CDR3 coding sequence is TGTGCCAGCAGCCACGAATGGGAGCAGTTCTTC.

The J gene is TRBJ1-1, the V gene TRBV2; 7 bases fit TRBD1. The CDR3 is made up of 13 amino acids. The germline V gene has CDR1 SNHLY and CDR2 FYNNEI. J lost 3 bases, V lost 3 bases, and 1 base had no gene match. The chain's CDR3 is CASSDDRDTEAFF. CDR3 DNA: TGTGCCAGCAGTGACGACAGGGACACTGAAGCTTTCTTT.

The sample holds a few counts of this clone. The chain has TRBV9 and TRBJ2-1; TRBD2 aligns across 7 bases. J was trimmed by 4 bases and V by 0 bases; bases with no gene match: 4. CDR1 SGDLS and CDR2 YYNGEE come from the germline V gene. The CDR3 covers 15 residues. The CDR3 protein is CASSVAREVYNEQFF. For the CDR3, the DNA is TGTGCCAGCAGCGTAGCTCGGGAGGTTTACAATGAGCAGTTCTTC. Using reference TRBV9 and TRBJ2-1 for the parts outside the CDR3, the full variable domain is DSGVTQTPKHLITATGQRVTLRCSPRSGDLSVYWYQQSLDQGLQFLIQYYNGEERAKGNILERFSAQQFPDLHSELNLSSLELGDSALYFCASSVAREVYNEQFFGPGTRLTVL.

The genes are TRBV21-1 and TRBJ2-2; the listed D gene, TRBD1, was not tested against the DNA. TRBV21-1 is marked as a pseudogene. The length of the CDR3 is 16 residues. This CDR3 is CASTLTGVGGTGELFF. In DNA form, the CDR3 reads TGTGCCAGCACGTTGACAGGGGTCGGTGGCACCGGGGAGCTGTTTTTT.

This rearrangement joins TRBV18 to TRBJ1-2, with a weak D call TRBD1 (5 bases). The CDR3 runs to 15 residues. CDR1 is KGHSH and CDR2 is LQKENI in the germline V gene. Deletions cut 3 bases from V and 4 bases from J, with 15 bases between. The CDR3 region has the DNA TGTGCCAGCTCACCGTGGGGCAGGGAATCCTATGGCTACACCTTC. The encoded protein is CASSPWGRESYGYTF.

The chain is built from TRBV4-1 and TRBJ1-4; 7 positions agree with TRBD1. V shed 7 bases, J shed 4 bases, and the junction held 9 bases outside the gene matches. Germline CDR1 and CDR2: MGHRA and YSYEKL. This CDR3 comprises 15 residues. The CDR3 region has the DNA TGCGCCAGCACGACAGGGTCCGCCGTTAATGAAAAACTGTTTTTT. This sequence encodes CASTTGSAVNEKLFF.

The CDR3 DNA follows: TGTGCCATCAACAAGGGACAGGGGGAGGCGCAGTACTTC. Its protein is CAINKGQGEAQYF. The chain joins TRBV10-3 to TRBJ2-7; 11 nucleotides line up with TRBD1. Trimming cost V 7 bases and J 9 bases; bases outside gene matches: 8. The CDR3 length is 13 residues. Germline assignment: CDR1 ENHRY and CDR2 SYGVKD.

The CDR3, as DNA: TGTGCCAGCAGCTCACTGACGGGGAACACCGGGGAGCTGTTTTTT. It encodes CASSSLTGNTGELFF. The J gene is TRBJ2-2, the V gene TRBV5-6; D remains ambiguous. The CDR3 runs to 15 residues. Germline CDR1 is SGHDT and CDR2 is YYEEEE. V was cut by 3 bases and J by 1 base, with 10 bases left in between.

The chain uses TRBV5-4 and TRBJ2-2, with 10 nucleotides matching TRBD2. J lost 7 bases, V lost 9 bases, and 9 bases had no gene match. This CDR3 region has 14 residues. The germline CDR1 and CDR2 sequences are SGHNT and YYREEE (reference sequence). The chain's CDR3 is CATTGTSVGGELFF. Written as DNA, the CDR3 is TGTGCCACAACCGGGACTAGCGTTGGCGGGGAGCTGTTTTTT. Supplemented by reference TRBV5-4 and TRBJ2-2, the full variable domain reads ETGVTQSPTHLIKTRGQQVTLRCSSQSGHNTVSWYQQALGQGPQFIFQYYREEENGRGNFPPRFSGLQFPNYSSELNVNALELDDSALYLCATTGTSVGGELFFGEGSRLTVL.

The rearrangement uses TRBV7-9 and TRBJ2-1, with 9 bases matching TRBD2. CDR1 SEHNR and CDR2 FQNEAQ come from the germline V gene (reference sequence). The CDR3 consists of 16 residues. Germline trimming cut 5 bases from V and 8 bases from J; bases unmatched to any gene: 13. CDR3 loop: CASSLPRASGKDEQFF. CDR3 DNA sequence: TGTGCCAGCAGCCTCCCGAGGGCTAGCGGGAAGGATGAGCAGTTCTTC.

This chain uses TRBV29-1 with TRBJ2-1; 10 nucleotides match TRBD2. V shed 3 bases, J shed 10 bases, and the junction held 12 bases outside the gene matches. Germline loops: CDR1 SQVTM, CDR2 ANQGSEA. This CDR3 region has 15 residues. CDR3 sequence reads: CSVDGALAGVLEQFF. CDR3 sequence (DNA): TGCAGCGTTGATGGGGCGCTAGCGGGAGTCTTGGAGCAGTTCTTC.

The rearrangement uses TRBV6-1 and TRBJ2-2; 13 bases fit TRBD2. Germline V gene lookup returns CDR1 MNHNS and CDR2 SASEGT. V was pared by 4 bases and J by 7 bases, with 6 bases of the junction left unmatched. The CDR3 runs 16 residues. The CDR3 loop reads CASSGGLAGTSGELFF. Here the CDR3 DNA reads TGTGCCAGCAGTGGGGGACTAGCGGGAACTAGCGGGGAGCTGTTTTTT.

The chain recombines TRBV15 with TRBJ2-7, with D possibly TRBD2 on 7 matching bases. The CDR3 loop spans 15 amino acids. Per germline, CDR1 LNHNV and CDR2 YYDKDF (reference sequence). The V gene lost 4 bases and the J gene lost 0 bases, with 13 bases spanning the gap. The CDR3 spells CATSKERGGSYEQYF. CDR3 in DNA: TGTGCCACCAGCAAGGAGAGGGGGGGCTCCTACGAGCAGTACTTC.

This chain connects TRBV3-1 (or the pseudogene TRBV3-2) to TRBJ2-7; D unresolved. V was pared by 0 bases and J by 5 bases, with 5 bases between. Germline V gene lookup returns CDR1 LGHDT and CDR2 YNNKEL (reference sequence). CDR3 length: 12 amino acids. CDR3 in amino acids: CASSQDSDEQYF. The CDR3 DNA reads TGTGCCAGCAGCCAAGATTCGGACGAGCAGTACTTC.

The rearrangement links TRBV5-5 to TRBJ1-6, with D unclear. The CDR3 extends over 14 amino acids. Germline V gene sequence: CDR1 SGHKS, CDR2 YYEKEE (reference sequence). Trimming stripped 2 bases from V and 2 bases from J, with 5 bases between. CDR3 amino acids: CASSFFAYNSPLHF. The CDR3, as DNA: TGTGCCAGCAGCTTCTTCGCCTATAATTCACCCCTCCACTTT.

The chain carries TRBV7-2 and TRBJ2-7; TRBD2 might be the D (6 bases). Germline V lookup: CDR1 SGHTA, CDR2 FQGNSA. V was shortened by 1 base and J by 0 bases, with 13 bases between the two germline ends. CDR3 length equals 16 residues. The CDR3 DNA sequence: TGTGCCAGCAGCTTAGTTAGCGGAACTGGCTCCTACGAGCAGTACTTC. Its translation: CASSLVSGTGSYEQYF.